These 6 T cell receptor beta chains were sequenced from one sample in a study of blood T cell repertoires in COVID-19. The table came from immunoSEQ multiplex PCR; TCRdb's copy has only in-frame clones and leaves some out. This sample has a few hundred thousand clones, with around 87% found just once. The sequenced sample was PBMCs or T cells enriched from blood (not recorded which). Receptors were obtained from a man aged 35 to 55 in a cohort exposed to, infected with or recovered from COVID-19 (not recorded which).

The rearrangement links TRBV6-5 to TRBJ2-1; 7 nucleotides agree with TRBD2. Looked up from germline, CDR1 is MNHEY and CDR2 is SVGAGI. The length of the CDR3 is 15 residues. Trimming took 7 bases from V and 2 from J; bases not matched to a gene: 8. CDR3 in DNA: TGTGCCAGCACCGACTCGAGCGGGACCTACAATGAGCAGTTCTTC. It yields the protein CASTDSSGTYNEQFF.

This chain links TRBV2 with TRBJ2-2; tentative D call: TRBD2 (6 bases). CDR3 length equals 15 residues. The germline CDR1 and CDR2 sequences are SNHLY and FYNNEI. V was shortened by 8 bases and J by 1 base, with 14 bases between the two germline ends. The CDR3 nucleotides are TGTGCCAGCGAGAAGGAGGGCCGGAACACCGGGGAGCTGTTTTTT. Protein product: CASEKEGRNTGELFF.

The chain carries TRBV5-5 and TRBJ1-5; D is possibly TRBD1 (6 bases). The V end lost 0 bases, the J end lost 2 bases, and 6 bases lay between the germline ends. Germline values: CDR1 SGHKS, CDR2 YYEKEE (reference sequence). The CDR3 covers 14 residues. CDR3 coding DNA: TGTGCCAGCAGCTTGGACAGGGGCAATCAGCCCCAGCATTTT. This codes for CASSLDRGNQPQHF.

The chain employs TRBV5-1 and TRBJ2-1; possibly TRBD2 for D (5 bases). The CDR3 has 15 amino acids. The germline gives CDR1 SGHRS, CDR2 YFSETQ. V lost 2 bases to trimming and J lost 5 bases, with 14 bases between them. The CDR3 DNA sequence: TGCGCCAGCAGCTTTGGCCTAGCCCTACACAATGAGCAGTTCTTC. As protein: CASSFGLALHNEQFF.

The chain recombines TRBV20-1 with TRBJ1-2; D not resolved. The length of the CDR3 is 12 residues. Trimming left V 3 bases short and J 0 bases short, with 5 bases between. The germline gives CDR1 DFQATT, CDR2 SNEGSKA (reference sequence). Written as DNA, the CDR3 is TGCAGTGCTAGTTATACTAACTATGGCTACACCTTC. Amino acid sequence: CSASYTNYGYTF.

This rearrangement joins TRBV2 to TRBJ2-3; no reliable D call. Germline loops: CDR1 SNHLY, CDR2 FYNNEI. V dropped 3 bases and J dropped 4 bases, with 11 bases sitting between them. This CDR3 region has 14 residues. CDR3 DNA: TGTGCCAGCAGTGATATTAGTTTGCCAGATACGCAGTATTTT. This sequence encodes CASSDISLPDTQYF.